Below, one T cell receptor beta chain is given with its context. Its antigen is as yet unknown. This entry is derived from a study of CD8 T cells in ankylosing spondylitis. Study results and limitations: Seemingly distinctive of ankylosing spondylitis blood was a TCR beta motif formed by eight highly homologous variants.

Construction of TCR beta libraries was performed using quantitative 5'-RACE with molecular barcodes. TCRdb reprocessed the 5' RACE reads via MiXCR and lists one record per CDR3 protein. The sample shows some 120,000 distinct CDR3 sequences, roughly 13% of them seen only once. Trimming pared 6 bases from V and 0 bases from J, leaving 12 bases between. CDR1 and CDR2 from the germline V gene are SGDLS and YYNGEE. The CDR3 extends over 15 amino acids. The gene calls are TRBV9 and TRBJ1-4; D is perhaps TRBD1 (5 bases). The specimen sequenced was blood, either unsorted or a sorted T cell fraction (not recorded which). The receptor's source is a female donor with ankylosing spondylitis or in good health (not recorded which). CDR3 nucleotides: TGTGCCAGCAATCCTACAGGTACAACTAATGAAAAACTGTTTTTT. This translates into CASNPTGTTNEKLFF.